These 22 T cell receptor beta chains share one sample of origin, sequenced in a study of control samples from healthy donors and cancer patients. The repertoire was sequenced with immunoSEQ multiplex PCR; TCRdb's copy has only in-frame clones and lacks some. The profile shows around 130,000 clones, over 85% of them singletons. Sequencing was carried out using blood. The origin of the receptors is a man aged 30 to 39 in good health.

This chain connects TRBV19 to TRBJ1-6; D may be TRBD1 (6 bases). From germline, CDR1 is LNHDA and CDR2 SQIVND (reference sequence). The CDR3 length is 14 residues. V was trimmed by 8 bases and J by 5 bases, leaving 13 bases between them. The CDR3 spells CASRSGAHNSPLHF. DNA of the CDR3: TGTGCCAGTCGGTCGGGGGCTCATAATTCACCCCTCCACTTT. Filled out from reference TRBV19 and TRBJ1-6, the complete variable domain reads DGGITQSPKYLFRKEGQNVTLSCEQNLNHDAMYWYRQDPGQGLRLIYYSQIVNDFQKGDIAEGYSVSREKKESFPLTVTSAQKNPTAFYLCASRSGAHNSPLHFGNGTRLTVT.

A remark on this clone: Mismatch with germline at one junction end may stem from a read error. This chain connects TRBV11-2 to TRBJ1-2; D unclear. Germline values: CDR1 SGHAT, CDR2 FQNNGV. There are 12 residues in the CDR3. The CDR3 sequence is CASSLETSLIDF. CDR3 nucleotide sequence: TGTGCCAGCAGCTTAGAGACCTCCCTGATCGACTTC.

This chain connects TRBV6-4 to TRBJ2-4; D assignment may be TRBD1 or TRBD2 (7 bases each). V gave up 3 bases and J gave up 8 bases, with 17 bases separating them. Germline values: CDR1 MRHNA, CDR2 SNTAGT. The CDR3 consists of 15 residues. CDR3 region: CASSEGGEQGYIQYF. DNA of the CDR3: TGTGCCAGCAGTGAAGGGGGGGAACAGGGGTACATTCAGTACTTC.

CDR3 region: CASSFSGANTGELFF. For the CDR3, the DNA is TGTGCCAGCAGCTTTAGCGGGGCGAACACCGGGGAGCTGTTTTTT. The chain uses TRBV11-2 and TRBJ2-2; 8 nucleotides align to TRBD2. J gave up 0 bases and V 3 bases, and 0 bases lay outside the gene matches. From germline, CDR1 is SGHAT and CDR2 FQNNGV. The CDR3 loop spans 15 amino acids.

The chain joins TRBV13 to TRBJ1-1; D is perhaps TRBD1 (6 bases). The CDR3 is made up of 14 amino acids. CDR1 and CDR2 (germline): PRHDT, FYEKMQ (reference sequence). V gave up 1 base and J gave up 5 bases, with 11 bases separating them. CDR3 residues: CASSLAGVGTEAFF. As DNA, the CDR3 is TGTGCCAGCAGCTTAGCAGGGGTAGGGACTGAAGCTTTCTTT.

This clone was recorded only once. The genes are TRBV7-3 and TRBJ2-1; D remains unclear. The CDR3 has 15 residues. V was trimmed by 4 bases and J by 6 bases, leaving 16 bases between them. The germline V gene has CDR1 SGHTA and CDR2 FQGTGA. CDR3 in DNA: TGTGCCAGCAGCTCACCCACCACCGGCCGCAATGAGCAGTTCTTC. Protein: CASSSPTTGRNEQFF.

The CDR3 loop reads CASSSGTGKRELFF. The CDR3 DNA sequence: TGTGCCAGCAGCTCCGGGACAGGAAAAAGGGAGCTGTTTTTT. The chain links TRBV7-9 to TRBJ2-2, with 8 bases identical to TRBD1. CDR1 SEHNR and CDR2 FQNEAQ come from the germline V gene (reference sequence). V shed 4 bases, J shed 9 bases, and the junction held 7 bases outside the gene matches. The CDR3 runs to 14 residues.

In its sample, this clone was seen once. This rearrangement joins TRBV6-2 or TRBV6-3 to TRBJ1-1; D uncertain. The CDR3 has 15 residues. V lost 0 bases and J lost 6, with 14 bases in between. Germline V gene lookup returns CDR1 MNHEY and CDR2 SVGEGT. The DNA of the CDR3 is TGTGCCAGCAGTTACTCGAGGTCCGAGGGCCCTGAAGCTTTCTTT. Its translation is CASSYSRSEGPEAFF.

This rearrangement joins TRBV5-6 to TRBJ1-1, with D perhaps TRBD1 (5 bases). The CDR3 is made up of 14 amino acids. In germline, CDR1 is SGHDT, CDR2 YYEEEE. V lost 3 bases and J 0 bases, leaving 9 bases between the germline ends. The CDR3 nucleotides read TGTGCCAGCAGCTCCGACAGAGTGAACACTGAAGCTTTCTTT. Encoded protein: CASSSDRVNTEAFF.

The chain links TRBV24-1 to TRBJ2-1; TRBD1 matches 12 bases. V shed 2 bases and J 8 bases; nucleotides not matched to a gene: 6. Germline assignment: CDR1 KGHDR and CDR2 SFDVKD. The CDR3 spans 16 residues. CDR3 protein: CATSDSGQGAPYEQFF. The CDR3 coding sequence is TGTGCCACCAGTGATTCGGGACAGGGGGCGCCGTATGAGCAGTTCTTC.

DNA of the CDR3: TGTGCCTGGAGTGCGAGCCTACGGACAGGGCTAAACTATGGCTACACCTTC. It yields the protein CAWSASLRTGLNYGYTF. The chain links TRBV30 to TRBJ1-2; 8 nucleotides line up with TRBD1. The V gene's germline CDR1 is GTSNPN and CDR2 SVGIG (reference sequence). The V gene end was trimmed by 1 base and the J gene end by 2 bases; junction bases not matched to a gene: 12. The CDR3 is made up of 17 amino acids.

The chain recombines TRBV19 with TRBJ2-1, with TRBD2 as a possible D gene (6 bases). The CDR3 loop spans 14 amino acids. Between the trimmed V and J ends, which lost 7 bases and 5 bases, there was a span of 15 bases. Germline V CDR1 and CDR2: LNHDA, SQIVND (reference sequence). CDR3: CASTLLGLNNEQFF. CDR3 DNA sequence: TGTGCCAGTACTCTCTTGGGACTTAACAATGAGCAGTTCTTC.

The chain uses TRBV5-8 and TRBJ1-2; D gene ambiguous. The CDR3 consists of 12 residues. Deletions cut 3 bases from V and 1 base from J, with 4 bases between. The germline CDR1 and CDR2 sequences are SGHTS and YDEGEE. The chain's CDR3 is CASSWSNYGYTF. The DNA of the CDR3 is TGTGCCAGCAGCTGGAGTAACTATGGCTACACCTTC.

The V and J genes are TRBV6-5 and TRBJ1-4; D unresolved. With 9 bases removed from V and 3 bases from J, the gap between germline ends came to 8 bases. Per the germline V gene, CDR1 is MNHEY and CDR2 is SVGAGI. This CDR3 has 12 amino acids. CDR3 region: CASIGSNEKLFF. The CDR3 region has the DNA TGTGCCAGTATAGGTTCTAATGAAAAACTGTTTTTT.

This clone has more than one count but fewer than ten. The chain uses TRBV7-9 and TRBJ1-6; 7 nucleotides line up with TRBD1. CDR3 length: 13 residues. With V trimmed by 6 bases and J by 7 bases, 3 bases remained unmatched. Germline CDR1 SEHNR, CDR2 FQNEAQ (reference sequence). The CDR3 is CASSPGQNSPLHF. The CDR3 coding sequence is TGTGCCAGCAGTCCGGGACAGAATTCACCCCTCCACTTT.

This chain joins TRBV7-3 and TRBJ2-1; 8 bases agree with TRBD2. Per the germline V gene, CDR1 is SGHTA and CDR2 is FQGTGA. This CDR3 region has 15 residues. The ends lost 2 bases at V and 3 bases at J; junction bases unmatched: 3. CDR3 nucleotides: TGTGCCAGCAGCTTAGGACTAGCCCACTACAATGAGCAGTTCTTC. Amino acids: CASSLGLAHYNEQFF.

The chain carries TRBV27 and TRBJ2-1; 9 nucleotides align to TRBD2. CDR3 length: 19 amino acids. Germline-derived CDR1 and CDR2 are MNHEY and SMNVEV (reference sequence). V lost 2 bases to trimming and J lost 3 bases; unmatched junction nucleotides: 14. The CDR3 protein is CASSLLASGVRNRYNEQFF. The CDR3 coding sequence is TGTGCCAGCAGTTTACTGGCTAGCGGGGTTCGCAATCGCTACAATGAGCAGTTCTTC.

The chain combines TRBV7-9 with TRBJ2-7; 9 nucleotides line up with TRBD2. Trimming at V came to 5 bases and at J to 1 base, leaving 6 bases not matched to a gene. Germline V gene lookup returns CDR1 SEHNR and CDR2 FQNEAQ (reference sequence). The CDR3 contains 15 residues. Written as DNA, the CDR3 is TGTGCCAGCAGCCGTAGCGGGGGCCGATCCTACGAGCAGTACTTC. Translating gives CASSRSGGRSYEQYF.

The V call is TRBV7-2, the J call TRBJ1-1; possible D gene TRBD1, 5 bases. The ends were cut back, 5 bases at V and 4 bases at J, with 14 bases in the middle. CDR3 size: 14 residues. Germline values: CDR1 SGHTA, CDR2 FQGNSA. Written as DNA, the CDR3 is TGTGCCAGCAGCGTCAGGGTAGGGTCCACTGAAGCTTTCTTT. Translating gives CASSVRVGSTEAFF.

This chain uses TRBV3-1 (or the pseudogene TRBV3-2) with TRBJ2-2; the match to TRBD1 covers 12 bases. There are 20 residues in the CDR3. Germline CDR1 LGHDT, CDR2 YNNKEL (reference sequence). V shed 1 base and J 0 bases; nucleotides not matched to a gene: 9. The CDR3 is CASSQAGTGGGQTNTGELFF. The CDR3 DNA sequence: TGTGCCAGCAGCCAAGCCGGGACAGGGGGCGGTCAGACGAACACCGGGGAGCTGTTTTTT.

This chain links TRBV10-2 with TRBJ1-2; unclear D gene. With 2 bases removed from V and 8 bases from J, the gap between germline ends came to 6 bases. CDR3 length: 11 residues. Germline V lookup: CDR1 WSHSY, CDR2 SAAADI. The CDR3 nucleotides are TGCGCCAGCAGTGAGAATCAGGGCTACACCTTC. Amino acids: CASSENQGYTF.

This rearrangement joins TRBV11-2 to TRBJ2-7; D remains unclear. The V gene lost 1 base and the J gene lost 1 base, with 5 bases spanning the gap. The germline gives CDR1 SGHAT, CDR2 FQNNGV. CDR3 length equals 13 residues. The CDR3 region has the DNA TGTGCCAGCAGCTTAGCACAGTCCTACGAGCAGTACTTC. Its translation: CASSLAQSYEQYF.